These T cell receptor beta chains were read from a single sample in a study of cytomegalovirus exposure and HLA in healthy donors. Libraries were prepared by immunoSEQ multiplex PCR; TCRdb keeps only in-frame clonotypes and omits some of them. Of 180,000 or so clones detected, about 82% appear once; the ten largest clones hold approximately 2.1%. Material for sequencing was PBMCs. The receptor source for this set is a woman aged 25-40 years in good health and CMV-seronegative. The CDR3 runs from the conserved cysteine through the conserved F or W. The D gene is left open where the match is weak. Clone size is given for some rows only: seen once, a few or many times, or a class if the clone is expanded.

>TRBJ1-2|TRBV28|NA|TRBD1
CASLAGGLYGYTF
TGTGCCAGCCTGGCAGGGGGCTTATATGGCTACACCTTC
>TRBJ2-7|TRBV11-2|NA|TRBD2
CASSLTGGYEQYF
TGTGCCAGCAGCTTAACGGGGGGCTACGAGCAGTACTTC
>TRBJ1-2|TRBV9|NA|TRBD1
CASSGDRDGYTF
TGTGCCAGCAGCGGGGACAGGGATGGCTACACCTTC
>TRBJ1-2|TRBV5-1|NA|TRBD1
CASSSRTGGIGGYTF
TGCGCCAGCAGCTCCCGGACAGGTGGGATAGGTGGCTACACCTTC
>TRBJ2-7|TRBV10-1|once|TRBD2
CASSESTERGLSYEQYF
TGCGCCAGCAGTGAGTCGACGGAGCGGGGTCTTTCCTACGAGCAGTACTTC
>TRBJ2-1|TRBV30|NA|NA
CACPVTSLHEQFF
TGTGCCTGTCCCGTTACTAGCCTTCATGAGCAGTTCTTC
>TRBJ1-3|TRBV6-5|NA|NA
CASSLTWGPGNTIYF
TGTGCCAGCAGCCTCACGTGGGGGCCTGGAAACACCATATATTTT
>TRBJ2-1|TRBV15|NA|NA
CATSRDWDSYNEQFF
TGTGCCACCAGCAGAGATTGGGACTCATACAATGAGCAGTTCTTC
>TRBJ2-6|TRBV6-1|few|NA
CASSETLAVGANVLTF
TGTGCCAGCAGTGAAACCTTAGCGGTTGGGGCCAACGTCCTGACTTTC
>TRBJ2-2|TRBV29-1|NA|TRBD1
CSAERRDRDYTGELFF
TGCAGCGCTGAACGCCGGGACAGGGATTACACCGGGGAGCTGTTTTTT
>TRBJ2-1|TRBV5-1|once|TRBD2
CASRAGLAADEQFF
TGCGCCAGCCGAGCGGGACTGGCGGCCGATGAGCAGTTCTTC
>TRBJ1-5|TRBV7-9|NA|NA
CASSSGLTEFNQPQHF
TGTGCCAGCAGCTCGGGACTCACAGAGTTCAATCAGCCCCAGCATTTT
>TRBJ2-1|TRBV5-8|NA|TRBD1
CASSFWDRYNEQFF
TGTGCCAGCAGCTTTTGGGACAGATACAATGAGCAGTTCTTC
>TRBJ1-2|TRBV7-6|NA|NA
CASSLSSDRPNYGYTF
TGTGCCAGCAGCTTATCGAGCGACAGACCTAACTATGGCTACACCTTC
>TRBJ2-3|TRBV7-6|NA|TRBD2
CASSLGGRGYSTDTQYF
TGTGCCAGCAGCTTAGGAGGGCGGGGGTATAGCACAGATACGCAGTATTTT
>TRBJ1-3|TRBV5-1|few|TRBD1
CASSLGQGGISGNTIYF
TGCGCCAGCAGCTTGGGACAGGGGGGTATCTCTGGAAACACCATATATTTT
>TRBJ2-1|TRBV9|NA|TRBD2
CASSVDQPGLVLNEQFF
TGTGCCAGCAGCGTAGACCAACCGGGACTAGTCTTGAATGAGCAGTTCTTC